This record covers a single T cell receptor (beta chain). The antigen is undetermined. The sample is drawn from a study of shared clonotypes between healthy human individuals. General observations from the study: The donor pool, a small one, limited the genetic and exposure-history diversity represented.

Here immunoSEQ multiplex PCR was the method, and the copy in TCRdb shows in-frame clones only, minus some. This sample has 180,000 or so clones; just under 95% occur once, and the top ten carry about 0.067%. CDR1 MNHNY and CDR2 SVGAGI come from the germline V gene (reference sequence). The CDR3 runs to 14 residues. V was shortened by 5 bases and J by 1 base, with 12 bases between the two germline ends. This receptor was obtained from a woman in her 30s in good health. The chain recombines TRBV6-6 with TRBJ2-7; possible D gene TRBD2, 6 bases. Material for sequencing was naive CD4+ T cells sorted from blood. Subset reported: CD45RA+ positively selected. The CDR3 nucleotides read TGTGCCAGCAGTGATATAGCGGCTTCCTACGAGCAGTACTTC. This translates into CASSDIAASYEQYF.